The following is a T cell receptor beta chain sequence with its context. V lost 1 base and J lost 3; bases outside the gene matches: 5. Per the germline V gene, CDR1 is SGHTA and CDR2 is FQGNSA. This CDR3 spans 15 amino acids. These data come from a study of sequential checkpoint blockade in melanoma. Across the whole study: Arm A got nivolumab then ipilimumab; arm B the reverse, 1:1. Maintenance nivolumab came after either treatment sequence.

This table comes from immunoSEQ multiplex PCR, and its TCRdb copy is limited to in-frame clones, with some not included. The table shows about 20,000 clones, with 80% occurring only once. Treatment: randomized to nivolumab then ipilimumab (arm A) or the reverse (arm B). The source was CD8+ T cells sorted from blood (inferred from file names), collected from a patient given nivolumab and ipilimumab in sequence. This TCR was sampled from a human donor with melanoma. The genes are TRBV7-2 and TRBJ2-7; 8 bases agree with TRBD2. CDR3 residues: CASSLVGLAGYEQYF. CDR3 DNA sequence: TGTGCCAGCAGCTTAGTGGGGCTAGCGGGCTACGAGCAGTACTTC. The full variable domain, with the rest looked up from reference TRBV7-2 and TRBJ2-7, is GAGVSQSPSNKVTEKGKDVELRCDPISGHTALYWYRQSLGQGLEFLIYFQGNSAPDKSGLPSDRFSAERTGGSVSTLTIQRTQQEDSAVYLCASSLVGLAGYEQYFGPGTRLTVT.